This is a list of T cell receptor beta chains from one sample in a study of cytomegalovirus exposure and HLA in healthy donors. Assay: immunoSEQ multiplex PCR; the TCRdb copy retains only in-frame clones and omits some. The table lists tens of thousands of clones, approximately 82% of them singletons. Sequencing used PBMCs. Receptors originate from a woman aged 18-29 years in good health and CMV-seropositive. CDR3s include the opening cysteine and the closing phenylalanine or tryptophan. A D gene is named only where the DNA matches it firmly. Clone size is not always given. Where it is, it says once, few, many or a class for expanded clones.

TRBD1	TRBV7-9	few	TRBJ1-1	CASSLGHRGNTEAFF	TGTGCCAGCAGCTTAGGACACAGGGGGAACACTGAAGCTTTCTTT
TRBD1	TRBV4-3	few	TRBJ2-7	CASSQRTGGGDEQYF	TGCGCCAGCAGCCAAAGGACAGGGGGCGGCGACGAGCAGTACTTC
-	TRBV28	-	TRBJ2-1	CASSFQYEQFF	TGTGCCAGCAGTTTTCAGTATGAGCAGTTCTTC
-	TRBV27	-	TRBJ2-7	CASSSRGPLYEQYF	TGTGCCAGCAGCTCCAGGGGCCCGCTCTACGAGCAGTACTTC
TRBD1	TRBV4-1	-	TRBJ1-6	CASSQAPTGTGDSPLHF	TGCGCCAGCAGCCAAGCTCCTACCGGGACAGGTGATTCACCCCTCCACTTT
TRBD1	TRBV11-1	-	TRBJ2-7	CASSQVGDRGSALYF	TGTGCCAGCAGCCAGGTGGGGGACAGAGGATCCGCTCTGTACTTC
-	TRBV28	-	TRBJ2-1	CASSFPTGNNEQFF	TGTGCCAGCAGTTTCCCAACAGGGAACAATGAGCAGTTCTTC
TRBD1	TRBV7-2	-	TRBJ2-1	CASSFNKGASGLLRNEQFF	TGTGCCAGCAGCTTTAATAAGGGGGCGTCGGGGCTATTAAGGAATGAGCAGTTCTTC
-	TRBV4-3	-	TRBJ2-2	CASSQTEAGELFF	TGCGCCAGCAGCCAGACGGAGGCCGGGGAGCTGTTTTTT
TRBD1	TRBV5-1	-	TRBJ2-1	CASSFSLGTAYNEQFF	TGCGCCAGCAGCTTCTCCCTGGGGACAGCGTACAATGAGCAGTTCTTC
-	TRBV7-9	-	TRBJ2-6	CATSSSGANVLTF	TGTGCCACCTCGAGCTCTGGGGCCAACGTCCTGACTTTC
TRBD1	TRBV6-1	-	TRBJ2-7	CASITGTEIYEQYF	TGTGCCAGCATTACCGGGACAGAAATCTACGAGCAGTACTTC
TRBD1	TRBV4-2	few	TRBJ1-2	CASSQTGANYGYTF	TGTGCCAGCAGCCAAACAGGGGCTAACTATGGCTACACCTTC
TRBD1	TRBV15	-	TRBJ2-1	CATSRETGNYNEQFF	TGTGCCACCAGCAGAGAGACAGGGAACTACAATGAGCAGTTCTTC
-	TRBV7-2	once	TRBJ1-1	CASSLDGRSTEAFF	TGTGCCAGCAGCCTCGACGGCCGGAGCACTGAAGCTTTCTTT
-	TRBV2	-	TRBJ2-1	CASSEPTSPFF	TGTGCCAGCAGTGAACCCACTAGTCCGTTCTTC
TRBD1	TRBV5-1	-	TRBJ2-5	CASSLAAGQGASETQYF	TGCGCCAGCAGCTTGGCGGCAGGACAGGGGGCCTCGGAGACCCAGTACTTC
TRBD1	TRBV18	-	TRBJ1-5	CASSPGTGGRQPQHF	TGTGCCAGCTCACCAGGGACAGGAGGGCGTCAGCCCCAGCATTTT
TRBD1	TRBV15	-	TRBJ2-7	CATGREPQGAARYEQYF	TGTGCCACCGGCAGGGAACCACAGGGGGCCGCCAGGTACGAGCAGTACTTC
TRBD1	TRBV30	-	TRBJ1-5	CAWIQGGQPQHF	TGTGCCTGGATCCAGGGGGGTCAGCCCCAGCATTTT
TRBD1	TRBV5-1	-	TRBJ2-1	CASKTGTANNEQFF	TGCGCCAGCAAGACCGGGACAGCAAACAATGAGCAGTTCTTC
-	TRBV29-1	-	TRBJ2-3	CSVAGADTQYF	TGCAGCGTTGCGGGTGCAGATACGCAGTATTTT
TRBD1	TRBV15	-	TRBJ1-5	CATSRALGGASQPQHF	TGTGCCACCAGCAGAGCCCTAGGGGGCGCCAGTCAGCCCCAGCATTTT
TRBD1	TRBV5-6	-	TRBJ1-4	CASSRPGTGDEKLFF	TGTGCCAGCAGCCGGCCCGGGACAGGGGATGAAAAACTGTTTTTT
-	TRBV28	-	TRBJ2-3	CASSFGSRTDTQYF	TGTGCCAGCAGTTTTGGGAGCCGCACAGATACGCAGTATTTT
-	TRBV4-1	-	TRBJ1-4	CASSQVSGGYEKLFF	TGCGCCAGCAGCCAGGTATCCGGGGGGTATGAAAAACTGTTTTTT
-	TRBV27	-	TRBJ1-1	CASSLWATRNTEAFF	TGTGCCAGCAGTTTATGGGCCACTCGGAACACTGAAGCTTTCTTT
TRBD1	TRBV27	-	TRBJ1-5	CASSRQGEPQHF	TGTGCCAGCAGTCGCCAGGGGGAGCCCCAGCATTTT
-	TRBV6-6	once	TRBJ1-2	CASSYSGSSFGYTF	TGTGCCAGCAGTTACAGCGGATCTTCATTCGGCTACACCTTC
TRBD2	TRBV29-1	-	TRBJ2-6	CSVGVGGTGANVLTF	TGCAGCGTTGGGGTCGGGGGGACTGGGGCCAACGTCCTGACTTTC
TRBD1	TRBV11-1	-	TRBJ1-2	CASSPGQGDYGYTF	TGTGCCAGCAGCCCCGGACAGGGTGACTATGGCTACACCTTC
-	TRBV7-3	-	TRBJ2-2	CASSLRGTGTTNTGELFF	TGTGCCAGCAGCTTAAGGGGTACGGGGACAACGAACACCGGGGAGCTGTTTTTT
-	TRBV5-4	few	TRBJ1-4	CASSPGIGDEKLFF	TGTGCCAGCAGCCCAGGGATTGGCGATGAAAAACTGTTTTTT
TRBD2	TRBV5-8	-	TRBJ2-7	CASSASVPGGREQYF	TGTGCCAGCAGCGCCTCCGTCCCGGGGGGGCGCGAGCAGTACTTC
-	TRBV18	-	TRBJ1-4	CASSPRETALEKLFF	TGTGCCAGCTCACCACGAGAGACAGCCCTTGAAAAACTGTTTTTT
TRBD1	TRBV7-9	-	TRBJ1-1	CASSFTLGQGKFEAFF	TGTGCCAGCAGCTTCACGTTAGGACAGGGGAAGTTTGAAGCTTTCTTT
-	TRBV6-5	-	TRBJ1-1	CASSYRTDLEAFF	TGTGCCAGCAGTTACCGGACAGACCTTGAGGCTTTCTTT
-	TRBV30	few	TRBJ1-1	CAWSVGLLGRTEAFF	TGTGCCTGGAGTGTGGGACTTCTGGGAAGAACTGAAGCTTTCTTT
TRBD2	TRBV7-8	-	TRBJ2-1	CASSPERDPYNEQFF	TGTGCCAGCAGCCCAGAGCGGGACCCCTACAATGAGCAGTTCTTC
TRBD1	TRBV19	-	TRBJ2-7	CASSPTGSYEQYF	TGTGCCAGTAGTCCGACAGGGTCCTACGAGCAGTACTTC
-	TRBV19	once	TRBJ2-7	CASSISAGWYEQYF	TGTGCCAGTAGTATTTCGGCAGGGTGGTACGAGCAGTACTTC
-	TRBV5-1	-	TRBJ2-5	CASSSGLAGETQYF	TGCGCCAGCAGCTCAGGACTGGCCGGGGAGACCCAGTACTTC
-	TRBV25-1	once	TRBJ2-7	CASYYEQYF	TGTGCCTCCTACTACGAGCAGTACTTC
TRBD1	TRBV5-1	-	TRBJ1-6	CASSLANRGRNSPLHF	TGCGCCAGCAGCTTGGCAAACAGGGGGAGGAATTCACCCCTCCACTTT
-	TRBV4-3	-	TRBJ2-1	CASSQTKVGEQFF	TGCGCCAGCAGCCAAACGAAGGTCGGGGAGCAGTTCTTC
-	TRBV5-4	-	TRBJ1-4	CASSLAGNEKLFF	TGTGCCAGCAGCTTGGCCGGGAATGAAAAACTGTTTTTT
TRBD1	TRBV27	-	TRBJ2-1	CASSPDRDPWGQFF	TGTGCCAGCAGCCCGGACAGGGACCCTTGGGGGCAGTTCTTC
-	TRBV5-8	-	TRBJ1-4	CASSLQGRANEKLFF	TGTGCCAGCAGCCTTCAGGGAAGGGCTAATGAAAAACTGTTTTTT
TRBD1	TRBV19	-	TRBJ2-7	CASSIPGTGYEQYF	TGTGCCAGTAGCATCCCCGGGACAGGCTACGAGCAGTACTTC
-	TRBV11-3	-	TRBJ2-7	CASSRENSYEQYF	TGTGCCAGCAGCAGAGAGAACTCCTACGAGCAGTACTTC
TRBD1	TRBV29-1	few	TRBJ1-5	CSVNRGQGQPQHF	TGCAGCGTTAACAGGGGGCAGGGTCAGCCCCAGCATTTT
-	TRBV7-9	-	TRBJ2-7	CASSFRSGSYEQYF	TGTGCCAGCAGCTTTCGGTCAGGATCCTACGAGCAGTACTTC
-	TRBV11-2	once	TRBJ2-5	CASSYPSREPQETQYF	TGTGCCAGCAGCTACCCGTCGAGGGAGCCACAAGAGACCCAGTACTTC
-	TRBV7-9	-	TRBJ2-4	CASSSSGAVAKNIQYF	TGTGCCAGCAGCTCATCAGGGGCGGTGGCCAAAAACATTCAGTACTTC
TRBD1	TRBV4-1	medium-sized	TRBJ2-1	CASSRSTGQFNNEQFF	TGCGCCAGCAGCCGGTCGACGGGACAGTTTAACAATGAGCAGTTCTTC
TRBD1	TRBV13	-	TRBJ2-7	CASSTLGQGAVDEQYF	TGTGCCAGCAGCACCCTCGGACAGGGGGCTGTAGACGAGCAGTACTTC
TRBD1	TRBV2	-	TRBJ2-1	CASPGQGANNEQFF	TGTGCCAGTCCGGGACAGGGGGCGAACAATGAGCAGTTCTTC
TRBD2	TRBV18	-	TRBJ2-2	CASSPTSGRALTGELFF	TGTGCCAGCTCACCGACTAGCGGGAGGGCCCTCACCGGGGAGCTGTTTTTT